These 16 T cell receptor beta chains share one sample of origin, sequenced in a study of T-cell reconstitution after alpha-beta-depleted transplantation in children. Unique molecular identifiers were incorporated into the prepared TCRbeta library. MiXCR, applied by TCRdb to the PCR reads, yields one record per CDR3 protein. The table shows 130,000 to 150,000 distinct CDR3 sequences, with around 8.5% occurring only once. The material was PBMCs, mostly from graft donor cells, obtained 180 days after TCRalphabeta/CD19-depleted stem cell transplant. These receptors were taken from a female patient aged 2-9 years who had a stem cell transplant for congenital amegakaryocytic thrombocytopenia, so the T cells may come from the graft donor.

The gene calls are TRBV5-4 and TRBJ2-7; D unresolved. Between the trimmed V and J ends, which lost 0 bases and 4 bases, there was a span of 17 bases. The CDR3 contains 16 residues. Germline CDR1 is SGHNT and CDR2 is YYREEE (reference sequence). The CDR3 DNA is TGTGCCAGCAGCTTGGGTGCGGCGAGTTGGCAGTACGAGCAGTACTTC. Translated, it gives CASSLGAASWQYEQYF.

This clonotype occurred many times. The V call is TRBV25-1, the J call TRBJ2-1; 9 bases align to TRBD2. J gave up 2 bases and V 0 bases, and 2 bases lay outside the gene matches. The length of the CDR3 is 16 residues. The germline V gene has CDR1 MGHDK and CDR2 SYGVNS. The chain's CDR3 is CASSEYIAGAYNEQFF. In DNA, the CDR3 is TGTGCCAGCAGTGAATATATAGCGGGAGCCTACAATGAGCAGTTCTTC. Full variable domain (outside the CDR3, taken from reference TRBV25-1 and TRBJ2-1): EADIYQTPRYLVIGTGKKITLECSQTMGHDKMYWYQQDPGMELHLIHYSYGVNSTEKGDLSSESTVSRIRTEHFPLTLESARPSHTSQYLCASSEYIAGAYNEQFFGPGTRLTVL.

This clonotype was counted at least ten times. The CDR3 here is CASSLGGITYEQYF. The CDR3 region has the DNA TGTGCCAGCAGCTTGGGGGGTATTACCTACGAGCAGTACTTC. The rearrangement uses TRBV7-9 and TRBJ2-7, with D perhaps TRBD2 (6 bases). Per the germline V gene, CDR1 is SEHNR and CDR2 is FQNEAQ (reference sequence). Trimming shortened V by 3 bases and J by 2 bases, and 11 bases separated the two germline ends. The CDR3 runs to 14 residues.

This clonotype was picked up many times. This sequence joins TRBV20-1 and TRBJ1-1; 11 nucleotides line up with TRBD1. The trim removed 5 bases at V and 5 bases at J, leaving 4 bases unmatched. The CDR3 totals 13 residues. The V gene's germline CDR1 is DFQATT and CDR2 SNEGSKA (reference sequence). The CDR3 is CSARGQGGTEAFF. The CDR3 nucleotides are TGCAGTGCTCGGGGACAGGGGGGGACTGAAGCTTTCTTT.

This clonotype was seen at least ten times. The chain uses TRBV9 and TRBJ2-5; the D is unclear. This CDR3 comprises 10 residues. V shed 9 bases and J shed 7 bases, with 10 bases lying between them. Germline lookup yields CDR1 SGDLS and CDR2 YYNGEE. CDR3 sequence reads: CANDVPTQYF. CDR3 nucleotide sequence: TGTGCCAACGACGTGCCGACCCAGTACTTC.

The genes are TRBV28 and TRBJ2-6; 8 bases map to TRBD1. The V gene end was trimmed by 10 bases and the J gene end by 0 bases; junction bases not matched to a gene: 11. Per germline, CDR1 MDHEN and CDR2 SYDVKM. This CDR3 is built from 17 residues. The CDR3 reads CATQTGALFSGANVLTF. As DNA, the CDR3 is TGTGCCACCCAGACAGGGGCCCTTTTCTCTGGGGCCAACGTCCTGACTTTC. Supplemented by reference TRBV28 and TRBJ2-6, the full variable domain reads DVKVTQSSRYLVKRTGEKVFLECVQDMDHENMFWYRQDPGLGLRLIYFSYDVKMKEKGDIPEGYSVSREKKERFSLILESASTNQTSMYLCATQTGALFSGANVLTFGAGSRLTVL.

This clonotype was picked up one time. A read error is possible here, since a much larger clone lies one base away. The chain carries TRBV20-1 and TRBJ2-2; either TRBD1 or TRBD2 may supply D (5 bases each). The CDR3 length is 14 residues. The V gene's germline CDR1 is DFQATT and CDR2 SNEGSKA (reference sequence). Here the CDR3 reads CSARLAGSTGDLFF. CDR3 coding DNA: TGCAGTGCTAGGCTAGCAGGGAGCACCGGGGACCTGTTTTTT.

In this sample, this clonotype turned up many times. This chain connects TRBV7-9 to TRBJ2-3; D gene ambiguous. Trimming shortened V by 5 bases and J by 2 bases, and 11 bases separated the two germline ends. From germline, CDR1 is SEHNR and CDR2 FQNEAQ (reference sequence). The CDR3 has 14 residues. The CDR3 DNA is TGTGCCAGCAGCCCCCAGGTCTTCACAGATACGCAGTATTTT. Its translation is CASSPQVFTDTQYF.

At least ten counts were recorded for this clonotype. The chain joins TRBV12-3 or TRBV12-4 to TRBJ2-3; 9 bases fit TRBD2. Trimming took 2 bases from V and 0 from J; bases not matched to a gene: 9. The CDR3 sequence is 18 residues long. The CDR3 is CASSLLGGGARSTDTQYF. The DNA of the CDR3 is TGTGCCAGCAGTTTACTAGGCGGGGGGGCCCGTAGCACAGATACGCAGTATTTT.

This clonotype was seen repeatedly, ten times or more. V usage is TRBV7-8 and J usage is TRBJ2-6, with D perhaps being TRBD1 or TRBD2 (6 bases each). V lost 3 bases to trimming and J lost 4 bases, with 16 bases between them. This CDR3 region has 17 residues. Germline loops: CDR1 SGHVS, CDR2 FQNEAQ. The CDR3: CASSFKGGSLGANVLTF. CDR3 in DNA: TGTGCCAGCAGCTTTAAGGGGGGCTCTCTCGGGGCCAACGTCCTGACTTTC. The whole variable domain, filled in from reference TRBV7-8 and TRBJ2-6, reads GAGVSQSPRYKVAKRGQDVALRCDPISGHVSLFWYQQALGQGPEFLTYFQNEAQLDKSGLPSDRFFAERPEGSVSTLKIQRTQQEDSAVYLCASSFKGGSLGANVLTFGAGSRLTVL.

This clonotype was counted ten times or more. This chain uses TRBV12-3 or TRBV12-4 with TRBJ1-2, with a tentative D call TRBD1 (5 bases). The V and J ends lost 6 bases and 2 bases respectively, with 13 bases between them. The CDR3 is 14 amino acids. The CDR3 sequence: CASSPRAGNYGYTF. Here the CDR3 DNA reads TGTGCCAGCAGCCCCAGGGCGGGGAACTATGGCTACACCTTC.

This clonotype was observed a few times. The chain is built from TRBV20-1 and TRBJ2-7; 7 bases map to TRBD2. The CDR3 consists of 13 residues. Unmatched junction bases numbered 11, after V lost 6 bases and J lost 6 bases. The germline gives CDR1 DFQATT, CDR2 SNEGSKA (reference sequence). DNA of the CDR3: TGCAGTGCCATCCGGGACTACCTCTCCGAGCAGTACTTC. Translated, it gives CSAIRDYLSEQYF.

This clonotype was observed at least ten times. The J gene is TRBJ2-5, the V gene TRBV12-3 or TRBV12-4; no clear D. With 0 bases removed from V and 4 bases from J, the gap between germline ends came to 9 bases. This CDR3 is built from 14 residues. This CDR3 is CASSLALKPETQYF. CDR3 nucleotides: TGTGCCAGCAGTTTAGCGCTTAAGCCAGAGACCCAGTACTTC.

This clonotype was counted a few times. The rearrangement links TRBV2 to TRBJ2-1; TRBD1 agrees at 9 bases. This CDR3 comprises 17 residues. Germline V CDR1 and CDR2: SNHLY, FYNNEI. V lost 5 bases, J lost 8 bases, and 16 bases stayed unmatched. DNA for the CDR3: TGTGCCAGCAGTCGGGACAGGGCCAGGGGGGGGTGGGATGAGCAGTTCTTC. Translated: CASSRDRARGGWDEQFF.

This clonotype was seen a few times. This chain links TRBV18 with TRBJ1-1; no definite D call. With 1 base removed from V and 1 base from J, the gap between germline ends came to 1 base. CDR1 is KGHSH, CDR2 LQKENI, per germline. This CDR3 contains 12 residues. The CDR3 DNA follows: TGTGCCAGCTCACCACAGAACACTGAAGCTTTCTTT. Translating gives CASSPQNTEAFF.

This clonotype was observed at least ten times. The V gene is TRBV21-1, the J gene TRBJ2-7; TRBD2 was called by the table and not checked on the DNA. TRBV21-1 is tagged as a pseudogene. The CDR3 contains 15 residues. CDR3 bases: TGTGCCAGCAGCAAAGTTGATAGCGGGAGCTACGAGCAGTACTTC. Protein: CASSKVDSGSYEQYF.